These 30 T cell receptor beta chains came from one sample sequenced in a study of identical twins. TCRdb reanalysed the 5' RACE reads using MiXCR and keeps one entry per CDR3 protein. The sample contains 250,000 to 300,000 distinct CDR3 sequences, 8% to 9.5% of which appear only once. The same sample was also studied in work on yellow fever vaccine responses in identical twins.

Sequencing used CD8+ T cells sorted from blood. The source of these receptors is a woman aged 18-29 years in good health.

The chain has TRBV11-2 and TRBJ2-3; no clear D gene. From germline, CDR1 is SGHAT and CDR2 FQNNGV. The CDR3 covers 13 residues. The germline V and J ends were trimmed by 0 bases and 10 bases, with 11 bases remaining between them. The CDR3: CASSLDPGSAQYF. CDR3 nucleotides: TGTGCCAGCAGCTTAGATCCCGGCTCGGCGCAGTATTTT.

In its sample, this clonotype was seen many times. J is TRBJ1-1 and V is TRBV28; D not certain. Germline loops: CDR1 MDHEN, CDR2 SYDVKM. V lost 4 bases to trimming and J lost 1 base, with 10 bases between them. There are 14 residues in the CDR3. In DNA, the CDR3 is TGTGCCAGCAGTTCCACCGACGGGAACACTGAAGCTTTCTTT. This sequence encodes CASSSTDGNTEAFF.

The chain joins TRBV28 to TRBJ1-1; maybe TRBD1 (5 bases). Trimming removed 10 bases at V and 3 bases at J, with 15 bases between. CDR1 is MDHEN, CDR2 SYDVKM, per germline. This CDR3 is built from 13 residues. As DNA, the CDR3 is TGTGCCACGGAAGGGACGTACGACACTGAAGCTTTCTTT. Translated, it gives CATEGTYDTEAFF.

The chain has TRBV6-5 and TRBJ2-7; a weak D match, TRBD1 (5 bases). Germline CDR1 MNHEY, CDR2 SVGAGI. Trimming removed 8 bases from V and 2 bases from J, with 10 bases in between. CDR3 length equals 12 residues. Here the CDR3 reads CASGANAYEQYF. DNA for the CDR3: TGTGCCAGCGGGGCGAATGCCTACGAGCAGTACTTC.

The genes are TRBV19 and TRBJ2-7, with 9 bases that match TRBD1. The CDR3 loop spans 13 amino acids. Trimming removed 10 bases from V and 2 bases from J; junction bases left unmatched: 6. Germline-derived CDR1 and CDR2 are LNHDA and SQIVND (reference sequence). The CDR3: CATRDRATYEQYF. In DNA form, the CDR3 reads TGTGCCACCAGGGACAGGGCGACCTACGAGCAGTACTTC.

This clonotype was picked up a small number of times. CDR3 bases: TGTGCCAGCAGTTACCGAGTGCAGGGTCACTACGAGCAGTACTTC. This encodes CASSYRVQGHYEQYF. V and J are TRBV6-5 and TRBJ2-7; TRBD1 might be the D (5 bases). Germline V lookup: CDR1 MNHEY, CDR2 SVGAGI. V was shortened by 2 bases and J by 3 bases, with 14 bases between the two germline ends. The CDR3 extends over 15 amino acids.

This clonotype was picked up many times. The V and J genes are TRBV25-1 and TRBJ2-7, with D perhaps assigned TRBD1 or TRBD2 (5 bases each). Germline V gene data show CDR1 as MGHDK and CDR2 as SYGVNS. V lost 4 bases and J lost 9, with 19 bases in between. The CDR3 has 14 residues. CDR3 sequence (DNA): TGTGCCAGCAGTGTGTGGGGCATCCTCGAGGGGCAGTACTTC. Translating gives CASSVWGILEGQYF.

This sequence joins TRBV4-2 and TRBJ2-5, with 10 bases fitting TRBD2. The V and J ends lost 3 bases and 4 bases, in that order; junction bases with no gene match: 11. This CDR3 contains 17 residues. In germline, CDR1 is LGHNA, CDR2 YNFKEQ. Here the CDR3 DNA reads TGTGCCAGCAGCCAGGCCCCTAGCGGGGGACAGCCAGAGACCCAGTACTTC. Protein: CASSQAPSGGQPETQYF.

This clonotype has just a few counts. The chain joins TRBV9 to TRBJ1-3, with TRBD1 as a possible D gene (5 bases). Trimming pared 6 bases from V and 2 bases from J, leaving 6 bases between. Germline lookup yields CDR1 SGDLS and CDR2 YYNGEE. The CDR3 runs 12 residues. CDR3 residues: CASMGPGNTIYF. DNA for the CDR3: TGTGCCAGCATGGGGCCTGGAAACACCATATATTTT.

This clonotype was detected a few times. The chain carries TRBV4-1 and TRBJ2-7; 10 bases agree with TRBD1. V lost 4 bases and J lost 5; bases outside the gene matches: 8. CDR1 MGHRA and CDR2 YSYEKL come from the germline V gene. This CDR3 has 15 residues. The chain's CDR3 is CASSPIMGTGDEQYF. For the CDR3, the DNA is TGCGCCAGCAGCCCCATCATGGGGACAGGGGACGAGCAGTACTTC.

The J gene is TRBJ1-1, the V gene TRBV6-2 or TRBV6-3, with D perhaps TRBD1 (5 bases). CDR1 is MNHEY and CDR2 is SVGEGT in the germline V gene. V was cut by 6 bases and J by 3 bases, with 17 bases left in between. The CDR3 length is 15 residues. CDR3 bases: TGTGCCAGCAGCCGTAATCTAGGAGGGGACACTGAAGCTTTCTTT. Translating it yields CASSRNLGGDTEAFF.

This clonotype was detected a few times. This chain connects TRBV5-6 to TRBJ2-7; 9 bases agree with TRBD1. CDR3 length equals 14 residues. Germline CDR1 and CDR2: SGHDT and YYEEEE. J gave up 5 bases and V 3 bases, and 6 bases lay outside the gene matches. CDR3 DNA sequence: TGTGCCAGCAGCTCCGGGACAGGGAACCACGAGCAGTACTTC. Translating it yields CASSSGTGNHEQYF.

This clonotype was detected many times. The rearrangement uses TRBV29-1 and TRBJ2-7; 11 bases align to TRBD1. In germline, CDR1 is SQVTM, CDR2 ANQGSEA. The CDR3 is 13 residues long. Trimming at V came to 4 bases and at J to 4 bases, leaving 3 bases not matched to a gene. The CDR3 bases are TGCAGCGTTGTGGGACAGGGGGGTTACGAGCAGTACTTC. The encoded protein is CSVVGQGGYEQYF.

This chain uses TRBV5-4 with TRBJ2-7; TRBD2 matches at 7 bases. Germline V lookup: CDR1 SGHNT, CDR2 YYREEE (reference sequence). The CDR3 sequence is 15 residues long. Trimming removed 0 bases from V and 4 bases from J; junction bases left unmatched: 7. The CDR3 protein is CASSLGDYASYEQYF. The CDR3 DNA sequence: TGTGCCAGCAGCTTGGGGGACTACGCATCTTACGAGCAGTACTTC.

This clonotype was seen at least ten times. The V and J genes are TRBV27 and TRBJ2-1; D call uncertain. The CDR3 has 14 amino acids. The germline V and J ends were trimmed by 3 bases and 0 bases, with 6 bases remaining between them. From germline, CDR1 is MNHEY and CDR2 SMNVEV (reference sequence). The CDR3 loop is CASSFWDSYNEQFF. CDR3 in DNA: TGTGCCAGCAGTTTTTGGGACTCCTACAATGAGCAGTTCTTC.

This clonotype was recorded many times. CDR3 loop: CSVPSGTGELFF. The CDR3 DNA reads as TGCAGCGTTCCCAGCGGGACCGGGGAGCTGTTTTTT. The chain has TRBV29-1 and TRBJ2-2, with D possibly TRBD2 on 6 matching bases. CDR3 length equals 12 residues. Trimming pared 5 bases from V and 5 bases from J, leaving 9 bases between. Germline assignment: CDR1 SQVTM and CDR2 ANQGSEA.

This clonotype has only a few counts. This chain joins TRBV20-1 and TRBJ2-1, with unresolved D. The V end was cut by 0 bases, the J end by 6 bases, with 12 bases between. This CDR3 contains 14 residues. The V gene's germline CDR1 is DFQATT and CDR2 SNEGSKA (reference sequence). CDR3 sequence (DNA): TGCAGTGCTAGAGATAGGGTTGGTGGCAATGAGCAGTTCTTC. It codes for CSARDRVGGNEQFF.

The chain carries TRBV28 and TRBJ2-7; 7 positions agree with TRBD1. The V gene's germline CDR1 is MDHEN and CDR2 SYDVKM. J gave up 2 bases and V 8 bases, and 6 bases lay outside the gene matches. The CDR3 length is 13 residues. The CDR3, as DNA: TGTGCCAGCCGACAGACAGGGACCTACGAGCAGTACTTC. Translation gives CASRQTGTYEQYF.

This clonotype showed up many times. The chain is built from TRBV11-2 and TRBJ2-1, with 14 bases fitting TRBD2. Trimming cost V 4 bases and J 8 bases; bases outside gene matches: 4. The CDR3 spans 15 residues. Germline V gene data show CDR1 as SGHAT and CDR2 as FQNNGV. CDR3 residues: CASSSGTSGGDEQFF. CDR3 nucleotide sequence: TGTGCCAGCAGCTCAGGGACTAGCGGGGGCGATGAGCAGTTCTTC. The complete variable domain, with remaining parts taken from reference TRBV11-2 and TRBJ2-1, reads EAGVAQSPRYKIIEKRQSVAFWCNPISGHATLYWYQQILGQGPKLLIQFQNNGVVDDSQLPKDRFSAERLKGVDSTLKIQPAKLEDSAVYLCASSSGTSGGDEQFFGPGTRLTVL.

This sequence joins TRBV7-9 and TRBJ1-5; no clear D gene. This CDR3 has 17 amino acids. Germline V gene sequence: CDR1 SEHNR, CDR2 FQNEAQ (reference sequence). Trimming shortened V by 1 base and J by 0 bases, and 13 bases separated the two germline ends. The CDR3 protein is CASSLDGERYSNQPQHF. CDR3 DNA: TGTGCCAGCAGCTTAGATGGGGAACGCTATAGCAATCAGCCCCAGCATTTT.

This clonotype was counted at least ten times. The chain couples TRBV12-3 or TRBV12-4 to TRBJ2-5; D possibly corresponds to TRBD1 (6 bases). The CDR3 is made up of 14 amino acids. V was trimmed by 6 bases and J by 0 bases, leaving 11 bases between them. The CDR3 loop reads CASSDTGYQETQYF. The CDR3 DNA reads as TGTGCCAGCAGCGACACAGGGTACCAAGAGACCCAGTACTTC.

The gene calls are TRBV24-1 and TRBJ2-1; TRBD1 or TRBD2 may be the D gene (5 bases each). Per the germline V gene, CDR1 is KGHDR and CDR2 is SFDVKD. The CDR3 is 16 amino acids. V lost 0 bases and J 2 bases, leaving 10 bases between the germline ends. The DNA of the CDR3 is TGTGCCACCAGTGATTTGTGGGACCAAACCTACAATGAGCAGTTCTTC. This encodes CATSDLWDQTYNEQFF.

The CDR3 DNA is TGTGCCAGTAGTGCGGGACAGGTCTTAGCCAAAAACATTCAGTACTTC. This sequence encodes CASSAGQVLAKNIQYF. This chain joins TRBV19 and TRBJ2-4, with 8 bases that match TRBD1. After removal of 5 bases from V and 0 bases from J, the junction contained 6 bases not matched to a gene. CDR3 length equals 16 residues. Germline assignment: CDR1 LNHDA and CDR2 SQIVND (reference sequence).

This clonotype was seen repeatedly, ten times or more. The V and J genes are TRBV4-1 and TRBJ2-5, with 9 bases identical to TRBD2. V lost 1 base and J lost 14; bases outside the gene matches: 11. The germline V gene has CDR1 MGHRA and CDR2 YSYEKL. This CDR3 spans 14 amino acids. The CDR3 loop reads CASSQGGSGSEPYF. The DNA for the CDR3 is TGCGCCAGCAGCCAAGGAGGTAGCGGGAGTGAACCCTACTTC.

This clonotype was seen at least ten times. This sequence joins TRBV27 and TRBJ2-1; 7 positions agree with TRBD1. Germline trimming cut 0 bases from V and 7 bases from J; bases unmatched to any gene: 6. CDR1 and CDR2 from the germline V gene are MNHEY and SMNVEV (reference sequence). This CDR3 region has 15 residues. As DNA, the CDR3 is TGTGCCAGCAGTTTATCGGGGGTACAGGGGAATGAGCAGTTCTTC. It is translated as CASSLSGVQGNEQFF.

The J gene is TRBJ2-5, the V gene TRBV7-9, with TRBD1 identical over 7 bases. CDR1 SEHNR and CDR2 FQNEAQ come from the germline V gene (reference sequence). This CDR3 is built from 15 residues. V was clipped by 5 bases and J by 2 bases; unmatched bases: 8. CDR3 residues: CASSRPGTAQETQYF. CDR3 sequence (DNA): TGTGCCAGCAGCCGTCCGGGGACAGCGCAAGAGACCCAGTACTTC.

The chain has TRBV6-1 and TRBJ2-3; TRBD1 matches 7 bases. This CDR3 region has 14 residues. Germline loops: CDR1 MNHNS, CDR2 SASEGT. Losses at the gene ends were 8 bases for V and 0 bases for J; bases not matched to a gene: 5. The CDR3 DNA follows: TGTGCCAGCGCCCGGGACAGCAGCACAGATACGCAGTATTTT. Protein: CASARDSSTDTQYF.

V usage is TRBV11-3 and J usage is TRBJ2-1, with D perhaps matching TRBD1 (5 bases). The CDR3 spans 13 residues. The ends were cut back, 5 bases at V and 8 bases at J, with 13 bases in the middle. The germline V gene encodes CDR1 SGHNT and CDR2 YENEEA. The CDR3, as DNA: TGTGCCAGCAGCGCCCTAGGGGTCGATGAGCAGTTCTTC. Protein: CASSALGVDEQFF.

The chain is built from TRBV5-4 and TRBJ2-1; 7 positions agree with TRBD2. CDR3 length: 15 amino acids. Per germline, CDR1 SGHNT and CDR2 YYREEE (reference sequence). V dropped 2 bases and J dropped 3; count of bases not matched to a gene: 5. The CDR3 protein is CASSFKREIYNEQFF. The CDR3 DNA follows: TGTGCCAGCAGCTTTAAGCGGGAAATCTACAATGAGCAGTTCTTC.

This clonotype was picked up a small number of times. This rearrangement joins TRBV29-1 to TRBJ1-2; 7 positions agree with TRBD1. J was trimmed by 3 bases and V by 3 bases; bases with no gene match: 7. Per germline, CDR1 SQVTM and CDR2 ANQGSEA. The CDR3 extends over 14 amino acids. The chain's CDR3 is CSVEATGAYYGYTF. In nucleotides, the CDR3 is TGCAGCGTTGAGGCCACAGGGGCATACTATGGCTACACCTTC.